These 27 T cell receptor beta chains share one sample of origin, sequenced in a study of patients and donors after allogeneic stem cell transplantation. Each CDR3 protein gets one entry after TCRdb re-called the RT-PCR reads with MiXCR. The sample includes about 960,000 distinct CDR3 sequences, roughly 18% of them seen just once. Sequences were obtained from blood, either unsorted or a sorted T cell fraction (not recorded which). Every receptor here comes from a human donor who was either an allogeneic HSCT recipient or a stem cell or donor lymphocyte infusion donor (not recorded which). It is not recorded whose cells these are; they may come from a transplant donor.

The chain joins TRBV7-3 to TRBJ2-7; D is perhaps TRBD1 (6 bases). The CDR3 runs 15 residues. Germline V lookup: CDR1 SGHTA, CDR2 FQGTGA. The V end lost 2 bases, the J end lost 0 bases, and 11 bases lay between the germline ends. CDR3 in DNA: TGTGCCAGCAGCTTAGAGGGGGTTAGCTCCTACGAGCAGTACTTC. Its translation is CASSLEGVSSYEQYF.

V usage is TRBV5-1 and J usage is TRBJ1-1; D gene ambiguous. The germline gives CDR1 SGHRS, CDR2 YFSETQ. Deletions cut 4 bases from V and 1 base from J, with 11 bases between. The CDR3 loop spans 14 amino acids. The CDR3 loop reads CASSRTVENTEAFF. The CDR3 coding sequence is TGCGCCAGCAGCCGTACAGTCGAGAACACTGAAGCTTTCTTT.

The chain combines TRBV20-1 with TRBJ2-3; D is possibly TRBD2 (5 bases). The CDR3 runs to 15 residues. The germline CDR1 and CDR2 sequences are DFQATT and SNEGSKA (reference sequence). The V and J ends lost 6 bases and 2 bases respectively, with 18 bases between them. Here the CDR3 reads CSAEERNRATDTQYF. The CDR3 nucleotides are TGCAGTGCGGAGGAAAGGAATAGGGCCACAGATACGCAGTATTTT.

Written as DNA, the CDR3 is TGTGCCAGCACCCCACCGACAGGGGACAATGAGCAGTTCTTC. Its protein is CASTPPTGDNEQFF. This sequence joins TRBV7-6 and TRBJ2-1; the match to TRBD1 covers 8 bases. The germline V gene has CDR1 SGHVS and CDR2 FNYEAQ. J lost 5 bases, V lost 7 bases, and 7 bases had no gene match. The CDR3 is made up of 14 amino acids. The whole variable domain, filled in from reference TRBV7-6 and TRBJ2-1, reads GAGVSQSPRYKVTKRGQDVALRCDPISGHVSLYWYRQALGQGPEFLTYFNYEAQQDKSGLPNDRFSAERPEGSISTLTIQRTEQRDSAMYRCASTPPTGDNEQFFGPGTRLTVL.

The genes are TRBV20-1 and TRBJ1-5; 10 nucleotides match TRBD1. This CDR3 is 15 amino acids long. Trimming took 5 bases from V and 6 from J; bases not matched to a gene: 10. Looked up from germline, CDR1 is DFQATT and CDR2 is SNEGSKA (reference sequence). The CDR3 loop is CSAVITTGGGQPQHF. DNA of the CDR3: TGCAGTGCTGTGATAACGACAGGGGGCGGTCAGCCCCAGCATTTT.

The genes are TRBV6-1 and TRBJ1-4; D possibly corresponds to TRBD1 (5 bases). The CDR3 sequence is 15 residues long. Germline V gene lookup returns CDR1 MNHNS and CDR2 SASEGT. V was pared by 3 bases and J by 7 bases, with 15 bases between. The CDR3 here is CASSDSQGRGEKLFF. In nucleotides, the CDR3 is TGTGCCAGCAGTGACTCCCAGGGACGGGGTGAAAAACTGTTTTTT.

This chain links TRBV5-6 with TRBJ2-3; 7 nucleotides match TRBD1. Germline V gene lookup returns CDR1 SGHDT and CDR2 YYEEEE. The CDR3 has 16 residues. Trimming at V came to 4 bases and at J to 1 base, leaving 9 bases not matched to a gene. In nucleotides, the CDR3 is TGTGCCAGCAGCCTCAACAGGGGAAGTCGCACAGATACGCAGTATTTT. Translated, it gives CASSLNRGSRTDTQYF.

V gene TRBV15 combines with J gene TRBJ1-6; 9 nucleotides agree with TRBD1. The V gene's germline CDR1 is LNHNV and CDR2 YYDKDF (reference sequence). Trimming at V came to 3 bases and at J to 5 bases, leaving 2 bases not matched to a gene. CDR3 length: 15 residues. For the CDR3, the DNA is TGTGCCACCAGCAGCCGGGACAGGGATAATTCACCCCTCCACTTT. Translation: CATSSRDRDNSPLHF.

The chain has TRBV29-1 and TRBJ1-1, with TRBD1 identical over 9 bases. V lost 8 bases, J lost 4 bases, and 8 bases stayed unmatched. Germline loops: CDR1 SQVTM, CDR2 ANQGSEA. The CDR3 spans 13 residues. CDR3 sequence (DNA): TGCAGCTACGTGGGACAGGGATTCACTGAAGCTTTCTTT. This codes for CSYVGQGFTEAFF.

The CDR3: CASSQPGPRTSGIYYNEQFF. The CDR3 nucleotides read TGCGCCAGCAGCCAGCCGGGACCCCGGACTAGCGGGATATATTACAATGAGCAGTTCTTC. The chain carries TRBV5-1 and TRBJ2-1, with 12 bases identical to TRBD2. Germline CDR1 and CDR2: SGHRS and YFSETQ. The CDR3 is 20 amino acids. Trimming at V came to 4 bases and at J to 4 bases, leaving 18 bases not matched to a gene.

The chain uses TRBV20-1 and TRBJ1-5; possibly TRBD1 for D (6 bases). The CDR3 totals 15 residues. Germline CDR1 DFQATT, CDR2 SNEGSKA (reference sequence). V shed 0 bases and J shed 6 bases, with 15 bases lying between them. CDR3 region: CSARDQWGRGQPQHF. The CDR3 DNA reads as TGCAGTGCTAGAGATCAGTGGGGGCGCGGTCAGCCCCAGCATTTT.

This rearrangement joins TRBV6-4 to TRBJ2-2, with D possibly matching TRBD1 (6 bases). V lost 10 bases to trimming and J lost 3 bases, with 12 bases between them. This CDR3 comprises 13 residues. Germline lookup yields CDR1 MRHNA and CDR2 SNTAGT. CDR3 sequence reads: CATKDRHTGELFF. As DNA, the CDR3 is TGTGCCACCAAGGACAGACACACCGGGGAGCTGTTTTTT.

At least ten counts were recorded for this clonotype. CDR3 nucleotide sequence: TGCAGTGCTAGTCTATCGATAGCGGGATTGAATGATGAGCAGTTCTTC. It encodes CSASLSIAGLNDEQFF. This chain uses TRBV20-1 with TRBJ2-1; 8 bases map to TRBD2. The CDR3 length is 16 residues. The V and J ends lost 3 bases and 8 bases, in that order; junction bases with no gene match: 15. Germline V gene sequence: CDR1 DFQATT, CDR2 SNEGSKA (reference sequence).

This chain uses TRBV20-1 with TRBJ2-1; 9 bases fit TRBD1. The V gene's germline CDR1 is DFQATT and CDR2 SNEGSKA (reference sequence). The trim removed 2 bases at V and 10 bases at J, leaving 6 bases unmatched. The CDR3 is made up of 13 amino acids. Written as DNA, the CDR3 is TGCAGTGCTAGACGGACAGGGGCTGGGGAGCAGTTCTTC. Protein: CSARRTGAGEQFF.

The rearrangement links TRBV7-9 to TRBJ2-3, with TRBD1 matching over 10 bases. Germline trimming cut 10 bases from V and 3 bases from J; bases unmatched to any gene: 4. Germline CDR1 is SEHNR and CDR2 is FQNEAQ (reference sequence). CDR3 length equals 13 residues. CDR3 protein: CANRDRGTDTQYF. CDR3 in DNA: TGTGCCAACCGGGACAGGGGTACAGATACGCAGTATTTT.

In its sample, this clonotype was seen a few times. V is TRBV10-3 and J is TRBJ2-3, with 10 nucleotides matching TRBD1. Looked up from germline, CDR1 is ENHRY and CDR2 is SYGVKD. V lost 5 bases to trimming and J lost 5 bases; unmatched junction nucleotides: 13. The CDR3 loop spans 17 amino acids. The CDR3 protein is CAISTPSGTGARDTQYF. The CDR3 DNA follows: TGTGCCATCAGTACCCCTTCGGGGACAGGGGCGAGAGATACGCAGTATTTT.

This clonotype has more than one count but fewer than ten. The gene calls are TRBV9 and TRBJ1-1, with D possibly being TRBD1 (6 bases). CDR3 length equals 16 residues. Germline CDR1 and CDR2: SGDLS and YYNGEE. V gave up 4 bases and J gave up 1 base, with 17 bases separating them. CDR3 bases: TGTGCCAGCAGCTTTAGAGGAGGGGGGACGAACACTGAAGCTTTCTTT. This sequence encodes CASSFRGGGTNTEAFF.

Ten or more counts support this clonotype. This chain uses TRBV25-1 with TRBJ1-2; D is perhaps TRBD1 (5 bases). V gave up 6 bases and J gave up 3 bases, with 20 bases separating them. The V gene's germline CDR1 is MGHDK and CDR2 SYGVNS. There are 16 residues in the CDR3. The CDR3 spells CASSPPGRGSDYGYTF. For the CDR3, the DNA is TGTGCCAGCAGCCCCCCAGGTAGGGGCTCCGACTATGGCTACACCTTC.

This clonotype has just a few counts. The chain links TRBV6-1 to TRBJ2-3; 9 bases agree with TRBD2. Germline trimming cut 6 bases from V and 3 bases from J; bases unmatched to any gene: 13. Germline lookup yields CDR1 MNHNS and CDR2 SASEGT. CDR3 length equals 17 residues. The CDR3 is CASSRLLAGVGTDTQYF. The CDR3, as DNA: TGTGCCAGCAGCAGACTCTTAGCGGGAGTGGGGACAGATACGCAGTATTTT.

The V and J genes are TRBV20-1 and TRBJ1-2; D is possibly TRBD1 (5 bases). V was trimmed by 0 bases and J by 8 bases, leaving 16 bases between them. This CDR3 contains 14 residues. The germline gives CDR1 DFQATT, CDR2 SNEGSKA (reference sequence). Here the CDR3 reads CSARDRGGPRGYTF. The CDR3 nucleotides read TGCAGTGCTAGAGATCGGGGCGGCCCCAGGGGCTACACCTTC.

This clonotype was seen only a few times. The chain employs TRBV10-3 and TRBJ2-2, with 9 bases matching TRBD2. CDR1 is ENHRY and CDR2 is SYGVKD in the germline V gene. CDR3 length: 18 residues. V dropped 4 bases and J dropped 1; count of bases not matched to a gene: 10. Written as DNA, the CDR3 is TGTGCCATCAGTGGTAGCGGGAGAGTCGAATTGAACACCGGGGAGCTGTTTTTT. Amino acids: CAISGSGRVELNTGELFF.

In its sample, this clonotype was seen a few times. The V and J genes are TRBV20-1 and TRBJ2-1; D not resolved. The germline V gene has CDR1 DFQATT and CDR2 SNEGSKA (reference sequence). V was shortened by 3 bases and J by 9 bases, with 9 bases between the two germline ends. The CDR3 contains 11 residues. The CDR3 spells CSASRSIEQFF. CDR3 DNA: TGCAGTGCTAGTCGTAGTATTGAGCAGTTCTTC.

This chain joins TRBV11-3 and TRBJ2-4, with TRBD1 identical over 7 bases. Germline V gene data show CDR1 as SGHNT and CDR2 as YENEEA. V was clipped by 5 bases and J by 9 bases; unmatched bases: 10. This CDR3 has 14 residues. CDR3 DNA sequence: TGTGCCAGCAGCCCCGGGACAGATTTTAGCATTCAGTACTTC. Encoded protein: CASSPGTDFSIQYF. The full variable domain, rest sourced from reference TRBV11-3 and TRBJ2-4, is EAGVVQSPRYKIIEKKQPVAFWCNPISGHNTLYWYLQNLGQGPELLIRYENEEAVDDSQLPKDRFSAERLKGVDSTLKIQPAELGDSAVYLCASSPGTDFSIQYFGAGTRLSVL.

The J gene is TRBJ1-5, the V gene TRBV20-1, with 8 bases matching TRBD1. V shed 6 bases, J shed 4 bases, and the junction held 8 bases outside the gene matches. The germline CDR1 and CDR2 sequences are DFQATT and SNEGSKA (reference sequence). CDR3 size: 14 residues. CDR3 sequence reads: CSAAGQGTNQPQHF. In DNA, the CDR3 is TGCAGTGCCGCTGGACAGGGTACAAATCAGCCCCAGCATTTT.

This clonotype was recorded a few times. This rearrangement joins TRBV5-1 to TRBJ2-5; TRBD1 matches at 8 bases. Germline V gives CDR1 SGHRS, CDR2 YFSETQ. The CDR3 extends over 13 amino acids. V trimming: 5 bases; J trimming: 4 bases; junction bases outside the gene matches: 4. The CDR3 reads CASRPRGRETQYF. As DNA, the CDR3 is TGCGCCAGCAGACCCAGGGGGCGAGAGACCCAGTACTTC.

This clonotype was observed a handful of times. The chain couples TRBV9 to TRBJ1-2; D ambiguous. The CDR3 consists of 14 residues. In germline, CDR1 is SGDLS, CDR2 YYNGEE. Trimming took 0 bases from V and 6 from J, leaving 12 bases between them. The CDR3 bases are TGTGCCAGCAGCGTAGGGCCCCAGATCCATGGCTACACCTTC. It codes for CASSVGPQIHGYTF.

This clonotype was detected a few times. The CDR3 reads CAWRAQRGEQFF. The CDR3 nucleotides read TGTGCCTGGAGAGCCCAGAGGGGAGAGCAGTTCTTC. This chain joins TRBV30 and TRBJ2-1, with D perhaps assigned TRBD1 or TRBD2 (5 bases each). Per germline, CDR1 GTSNPN and CDR2 SVGIG (reference sequence). V lost 3 bases, J lost 10 bases, and 13 bases lay in between. CDR3 length: 12 residues.